This T cell receptor beta chain was captured by sequencing in a study of vaccination effects on CD4 cells after COVID-19. CD4+ T cells were isolated after around 10 days of culture. IL-2 medium was substituted for half the medium on days 3 and 7. Of note for this clone: Antigen: not known.

Method: immunoSEQ multiplex PCR; TCRdb's copy keeps in-frame clones and lacks some. This sample has 20,000 to 25,000 clones; around 73% occur once, and the top ten carry 11%. The CDR3 is made up of 15 amino acids. CDR1 SGHTA and CDR2 FQGNSA come from the germline V gene. The germline V and J ends were trimmed by 2 bases and 4 bases, with 12 bases remaining between them. The TCR was taken from a human donor who received a COVID-19 vaccine. The chain uses TRBV7-2 and TRBJ1-3, with no clear D. Here the sequenced sample was CD4+ T cells from PBMCs cultured without peptide, taken before COVID-19 vaccination. This CDR3 is CASSLFPTEGNTIYF. CDR3 DNA sequence: TGTGCCAGCAGCTTATTTCCAACGGAGGGAAACACCATATATTTT.